A selection of T cell receptor beta chains follows, all from one sample in a study of blood T cell repertoires in COVID-19. TCRdb's table, derived via immunoSEQ multiplex PCR, lists solely in-frame clones and lacks some. The sample has approximately 270,000 clones; around 90% are singletons. Sequenced material: peripheral blood. These receptors all stem from an elderly man with acute or convalescent COVID-19. The CDR3 runs from the conserved cysteine through the conserved F or W. D genes are given only for firm matches. Size values are once, few and many counts, or a class for expanded clones, and some rows have none.

few	TRBD1	TRBV18	TRBJ1-2	17	TGTGCCAGCTCACTAGCAGCTCCGGGACAGGGGGCCATAGGCTACACCTTC	CASSLAAPGQGAIGYTF
once	NA	TRBV6-2/TRBV6-3	TRBJ2-1	16	TGTGCCAGCAGTTCTCCCCGTAGCGGTTCCTACAATGAGCAGTTCTTC	CASSSPRSGSYNEQFF
NA	NA	TRBV12-3/TRBV12-4	TRBJ1-2	11	TGTGCCAGCAGTTTAGGCGGCCCGCACCTCTTC	CASSLGGPHLF
NA	TRBD1	TRBV13	TRBJ2-7	15	TGTGCCAGCAGCCCCGGACAGGGGTTGGCCTACGAGCAGTACTTC	CASSPGQGLAYEQYF
few	TRBD1	TRBV7-2	TRBJ1-2	18	TGTGCCAGCAGCTTACAGTACCCGGGACAGGGGACTAACTATGGCTACACCTTC	CASSLQYPGQGTNYGYTF
NA	NA	TRBV6-1	TRBJ1-5	15	TGTGCCAGCAGTGAAGGTTACAGGGACAATCAGCCCCAGCATTTT	CASSEGYRDNQPQHF
NA	NA	TRBV5-8	TRBJ1-5	15	TGTGCCAGCAGCTTGGGACTCCGAACCAATCAGCCCCAGCATTTT	CASSLGLRTNQPQHF
NA	TRBD2	TRBV4-1	TRBJ2-2	17	TGCGCCAGCAGTCCTCGTGCGGGAGGGTACGACACCGGGGAGCTGTTTTTT	CASSPRAGGYDTGELFF
NA	TRBD2	TRBV5-4	TRBJ2-3	15	TGTGCCAGCAGTCCGCTAGCGGCTAGCACAGATACGCAGTATTTT	CASSPLAASTDTQYF
few	NA	TRBV9	TRBJ2-1	13	TGTGCCAGCAGCGTAGTTCCCTCGGGTGAGCAGTTCTTC	CASSVVPSGEQFF
NA	TRBD2	TRBV7-2	TRBJ2-1	16	TGTGCCAGCAGCATAGCGGGAGGGAGCTCCTACAATGAGCAGTTCTTC	CASSIAGGSSYNEQFF
NA	TRBD2	TRBV9	TRBJ2-2	16	TGTGCCAGCAGCGTGTCAGAAGGGAGGGCCACCGGGGAGCTGTTTTTT	CASSVSEGRATGELFF
NA	NA	TRBV7-9	TRBJ1-3	14	TGTGCCAGCAGCTCGGGGGGGCCTGGAAACACCATATATTTT	CASSSGGPGNTIYF
NA	TRBD2	TRBV5-1	TRBJ2-7	14	TGCGCCAGCAGCTCCGGGGGGAACCCCTACGAGCAGTACTTC	CASSSGGNPYEQYF
NA	NA	TRBV7-3	TRBJ2-5	15	TGTGCCAGCAGCTTAATTCCTAATACCCAAGAGACCCAGTACTTC	CASSLIPNTQETQYF
NA	TRBD2	TRBV4-3	TRBJ2-7	16	TGCGCCAGCAGCCAAGATCGTGGTAGCGGGAGTTACGAGCAGTACTTC	CASSQDRGSGSYEQYF
NA	TRBD1	TRBV7-2	TRBJ2-1	17	TGTGCCAGCAGCGTGAGGCATAGGGGGCGAATATACAATGAGCAGTTCTTC	CASSVRHRGRIYNEQFF
once	TRBD2	TRBV9	TRBJ2-3	16	TGTGCCAGCAGCACCATGACTAGCGGATCAACAGATACGCAGTATTTT	CASSTMTSGSTDTQYF
NA	TRBD2	TRBV27	TRBJ2-7	17	TGTGCCAGCAGTATCCAGCCCCCGGGACTAACGATCTACGAGCAGTACTTC	CASSIQPPGLTIYEQYF
NA	TRBD1	TRBV24-1	TRBJ2-3	15	TGTGCCACCAGTGATTTGCGGACAGGGACAGATACGCAGTATTTT	CATSDLRTGTDTQYF
NA	TRBD1	TRBV5-1	TRBJ2-7	15	TGCGCCAGCAGCTTGGGGGGACAGGGACTACACGAGCAGTACTTC	CASSLGGQGLHEQYF
NA	NA	TRBV18	TRBJ1-5	14	TGTGCCAGCTCACCAGCTCAGGGCGGTCAGCCCCAGCATTTT	CASSPAQGGQPQHF